A single sample is the source of the 19 T cell receptor beta chains below, sequenced in a study of cytomegalovirus exposure and HLA in healthy donors. The PCR ran on 60 Vbeta and 13 Jbeta primers. Sequenced by immunoSEQ multiplex PCR; TCRdb stores in-frame clones only, minus some. Here the sample spans about 250,000 clones, about nine tenths being singletons. The sequenced sample consisted of PBMCs. These receptors all stem from a girl aged 2-10 years in good health and CMV-seronegative.

The chain couples TRBV5-1 to TRBJ2-3, with 8 positions matching TRBD2. Germline V gene sequence: CDR1 SGHRS, CDR2 YFSETQ. V shed 2 bases, J shed 7 bases, and the junction held 12 bases outside the gene matches. The length of the CDR3 is 16 residues. The CDR3 DNA follows: TGCGCCAGCAGCTTTTCCGGGACTAGAGGAAAAAATACGCAGTATTTT. This gives the protein CASSFSGTRGKNTQYF.

The V call is TRBV18, the J call TRBJ1-5; D possibly corresponds to TRBD1 (5 bases). Trimming removed 3 bases from V and 4 bases from J, with 7 bases in between. Germline lookup yields CDR1 KGHSH and CDR2 LQKENI. CDR3 length: 13 amino acids. Here the CDR3 reads CASSPDTNQPQHF. CDR3 nucleotides: TGTGCCAGCTCACCGGACACGAATCAGCCCCAGCATTTT.

The rearrangement joins TRBV6-1 to TRBJ2-1; maybe TRBD2 (6 bases). CDR1 is MNHNS, CDR2 SASEGT, per germline. The V end was cut by 4 bases, the J end by 9 bases, with 16 bases between. The CDR3 totals 14 residues. The CDR3 nucleotides are TGTGCCAGCAGTGTTTGGGGGGAAAGGGGTGAGCAGTTCTTC. This translates into CASSVWGERGEQFF.

The gene calls are TRBV28 and TRBJ2-7, with TRBD1 matching 7 bases. CDR1 and CDR2 from the germline V gene are MDHEN and SYDVKM. Trimming removed 5 bases from V and 3 bases from J; junction bases left unmatched: 13. This CDR3 is 16 amino acids long. The CDR3 DNA reads as TGTGCCAGCAGTCCCGGGACAGATGCGACCAACTACGAGCAGTACTTC. It yields the protein CASSPGTDATNYEQYF.

V is TRBV14 and J is TRBJ2-1, with 9 nucleotides matching TRBD1. CDR3 length: 16 residues. The J segment lost 3 bases and the V segment lost 4 bases, leaving 7 bases of the junction unmatched. Germline V gene lookup returns CDR1 SGHDN and CDR2 FVKESK. CDR3 nucleotide sequence: TGTGCCAGCAGCCCTGGGGGGACAGGGCACTACAATGAGCAGTTCTTC. Its protein is CASSPGGTGHYNEQFF.

As for this clone: The junction differs from germline at one of its ends, possibly a read error. The chain recombines TRBV7-7 with TRBJ2-5; 8 bases line up with TRBD2. The DNA matches TRBJ2-7 better at its end, which makes the J call doubtful. Germline CDR1 SSHAT, CDR2 FNYEAQ (reference sequence). The CDR3 contains 14 residues. The CDR3 coding sequence is TGTGCTAGCAGCTTAGGCGGGGGGCCCGACGAGCAGTACTTC. It codes for CASSLGGGPDEQYF.

The V gene is TRBV18, the J gene TRBJ2-7, with D unclear. CDR1 and CDR2 (germline): KGHSH, LQKENI. V lost 2 bases, J lost 6 bases, and 8 bases lay in between. This CDR3 has 12 amino acids. The CDR3 bases are TGTGCCAGCTCACCAAACATCGCCGAGCAGTACTTC. Translated: CASSPNIAEQYF.

This rearrangement joins TRBV30 to TRBJ2-3, with 9 bases aligning to TRBD2. The CDR3 runs to 16 residues. Germline lookup yields CDR1 GTSNPN and CDR2 SVGIG (reference sequence). Trimming at V came to 0 bases and at J to 6 bases, leaving 10 bases not matched to a gene. The CDR3 region has the DNA TGTGCCTGGAGTGTAGGCGCTAGCGGGGTCTCTGATACGCAGTATTTT. Protein product: CAWSVGASGVSDTQYF.

This chain joins TRBV5-5 and TRBJ1-1; 7 positions agree with TRBD1. Germline V CDR1 and CDR2: SGHKS, YYEKEE (reference sequence). The CDR3 spans 15 residues. Trimming cost V 6 bases and J 7 bases; bases outside gene matches: 15. The DNA for the CDR3 is TGTGCCAGCAACCCCCGGACAGGAGCAGAAAATGAAGCTTTCTTT. It encodes CASNPRTGAENEAFF.

The J gene is TRBJ1-2, the V gene TRBV7-2; D call uncertain. With 6 bases removed from V and 5 bases from J, the gap between germline ends came to 7 bases. CDR1 and CDR2 from the germline V gene are SGHTA and FQGNSA. The CDR3 runs 11 residues. The CDR3 coding sequence is TGTGCCAGCAGATCCATTTATGGCTACACCTTC. As protein: CASRSIYGYTF.

The chain employs TRBV11-2 and TRBJ1-2; weak D call: TRBD1 (5 bases). CDR1 is SGHAT and CDR2 is FQNNGV in the germline V gene. V lost 5 bases to trimming and J lost 2 bases, with 15 bases between them. The CDR3 has 15 amino acids. CDR3 loop: CASSRLRGSNYGYTF. DNA of the CDR3: TGTGCCAGCAGCCGCCTTAGGGGCTCGAACTATGGCTACACCTTC. Supplemented by reference TRBV11-2 and TRBJ1-2, the full variable domain reads EAGVAQSPRYKIIEKRQSVAFWCNPISGHATLYWYQQILGQGPKLLIQFQNNGVVDDSQLPKDRFSAERLKGVDSTLKIQPAKLEDSAVYLCASSRLRGSNYGYTFGSGTRLTVV.

J is TRBJ1-1 and V is TRBV6-5; D is possibly TRBD1 (5 bases). CDR3 length: 15 amino acids. V was cut by 2 bases and J by 5 bases, with 15 bases left in between. CDR1 and CDR2 (germline): MNHEY, SVGAGI. The CDR3 is CASSYGSGGGTEAFF. The CDR3 coding sequence is TGTGCCAGCAGTTACGGGAGCGGGGGGGGGACTGAAGCTTTCTTT.

This clone was picked up one time. The rearrangement links TRBV4-1 to TRBJ1-1; TRBD1 is a possible D gene (5 bases). CDR1 is MGHRA, CDR2 YSYEKL, per germline. The CDR3 contains 11 residues. V was clipped by 6 bases and J by 7 bases, with 9 bases between them. This CDR3 is CASRQGGEAFF. The CDR3, as DNA: TGCGCCAGCAGGCAGGGCGGTGAAGCTTTCTTT.

The chain combines TRBV19 with TRBJ2-1; TRBD1 matches 8 bases. The ends lost 10 bases at V and 15 bases at J; junction bases unmatched: 11. Germline assignment: CDR1 LNHDA and CDR2 SQIVND (reference sequence). This CDR3 is built from 11 residues. The CDR3 region is CATSGPGQAFF. The CDR3, as DNA: TGTGCCACCTCCGGTCCGGGACAGGCGTTCTTC.

This chain connects TRBV11-1 to TRBJ2-1; TRBD2 agrees at 7 bases. Germline assignment: CDR1 SGHAT and CDR2 FQDESV (reference sequence). This CDR3 comprises 15 residues. Germline trimming cut 1 base from V and 7 bases from J; bases unmatched to any gene: 7. The CDR3 sequence: CASSLGRGAGNEQFF. DNA for the CDR3: TGTGCCAGCAGCTTAGGTCGAGGAGCGGGGAATGAGCAGTTCTTC.

This chain connects TRBV9 to TRBJ1-1, with D perhaps matching TRBD1 (5 bases). The germline V gene encodes CDR1 SGDLS and CDR2 YYNGEE. The CDR3 covers 15 residues. V lost 6 bases and J lost 6, with 21 bases in between. The CDR3 reads CASNEVGPLIAEAFF. Here the CDR3 DNA reads TGTGCCAGCAACGAGGTGGGGCCCTTGATCGCTGAAGCTTTCTTT.

V and J are TRBV27 and TRBJ2-7; D remains ambiguous. CDR3 length: 12 amino acids. Between the trimmed V and J ends, which lost 9 bases and 2 bases, there was a span of 11 bases. Germline values: CDR1 MNHEY, CDR2 SMNVEV (reference sequence). The CDR3, as DNA: TGTGCCAGTTCAGGTCCCGCCTACGAGCAGTACTTC. Amino acids: CASSGPAYEQYF.

The chain combines TRBV7-9 with TRBJ2-7; TRBD2 agrees at 11 bases. The CDR3 extends over 16 amino acids. The V gene end was trimmed by 2 bases and the J gene end by 10 bases; junction bases not matched to a gene: 13. Germline V CDR1 and CDR2: SEHNR, FQNEAQ (reference sequence). As DNA, the CDR3 is TGTGCCAGCAGCTTACCGGGACTAGCGGCCACCCGAGAACAGTACTTC. It encodes CASSLPGLAATREQYF.

This clone was seen just once. This chain links TRBV5-1 with TRBJ2-5, with 7 bases identical to TRBD1. This CDR3 has 15 amino acids. Germline V gene lookup returns CDR1 SGHRS and CDR2 YFSETQ. V dropped 4 bases and J dropped 4; count of bases not matched to a gene: 10. CDR3 sequence reads: CASSKYLQGPETQYF. The CDR3 DNA is TGCGCCAGCAGCAAGTACCTACAGGGGCCAGAGACCCAGTACTTC.